What follows describes a single T cell receptor beta chain. This clonotype was found many times. It lacks a known antigen. No much larger clone is present one base from it, and per-base qualities are unavailable. Every donor was a healthy Caucasian. Miltenyi CD45RO+ enrichment and human naive T-cell isolation kits were used to isolate memory (CD45RO+) and naive T cells from PBMC. This entry comes from a study of identical twins (dated by TCRdb to the mid-2010s). Regarding the research as a whole: The study deep-sequenced TCR alpha and beta repertoires from monozygotic twins, unrelated adults of various ages and cord blood to test whether fetal clonotypes persist. Replicate twin experiments were performed at different times using different library preparation protocols to rule out contamination.

The method behind the library was 5' RACE. The reads were generated on an Illumina HiSeq 2000. Template switching added a universal primer binding site, and the final cDNA carried a unique molecular identifier that allowed TCR cDNA molecules to be counted accurately. Specific primers in the conserved constant-segment region were used to synthesize first-strand cDNA for the TCR alpha and beta chains. To control for contamination, every cDNA library was double barcoded, receiving both a SMART-Mk sample barcode and Illumina barcodes. TruSeq adapter sequences, together with Illumina sample barcodes, were added in two successive PCR steps. TCR alpha and beta cDNA libraries were sequenced on the Illumina HiSeq platform with custom primers. In the authors' own workflow: Raw reads were processed with MiGEC to extract unique molecular identifiers, and MiXCR was used to determine CDR3 positions. For each individual, recombination models were inferred using an EM algorithm with the repgenHMM and IGoR tools. The analysis of shared clonotypes was done with the tcR package in R, with sharing normalized by the product of cloneset sizes. Out-of-frame nonproductive sequences were analyzed to study raw recombination free of thymic and clonal selection effects. TCRdb handled the public reads itself, with Q25 trimming in fastp and clone calling in MiXCR, and kept productive beta chains. Every CDR3 protein is listed once, alongside the most common genes and DNA of its rows. These V and J calls are TCRdb output, not the study's own analysis. This sample holds under 300,000 distinct CDR3 sequences; more than 12% were observed only once. Clones ranked in the top ten supply around 9.5% of the sample.

V drops 3 bases and J drops 8 bases, leaving 19 bases in between. CDR1 SGHTA and CDR2 FQGTGA were looked up in the germline V gene. The CDR3 contains 15 residues, cysteine and phenylalanine counted. Only the CDR3 DNA is retained, 45 bases long and in frame from the first base. Study-wide conclusions, independent of this receptor: In monozygotic twins, out-of-frame TCR alpha sharing was systematically underestimated by recombination models, although the models agreed with sharing between unrelated individuals. Out-of-frame TCR alpha sequences shared between twins showed an excess of low generation-probability sequences compared with coincidental sharing between unrelated individuals. Abundant cord blood beta clonotypes carried fewer insertions; young adult naive repertoires showed a weaker similar trend, while memory repertoires showed none. Because the same donors could not be followed over many years, the conclusions relied on cross-sectional statistical analysis. Zero-insertion analyses could be partly confounded by invariant T cells such as MAIT and iNKT, though diverse VJ usage argued against such confounding for most clonotypes. The excess sharing between twins in beta out-of-frame sequences was weaker because fewer shared sequences reduced the signal-to-noise ratio.

Sequencing input: memory (CD45RO+) T cells sorted from blood. The meaning of the sample's cell subset or site label: CD45RO+ enriched T cells. The receptor comes from a woman under 30 in good health. The rearrangement joined TRBV7-3 to TRBJ1-2; tentative D gene TRBD1, with 5 bases matching. CDR3 reads: CASSFTPGGFWGYTF. The DNA sequence follows: TGTGCCAGCAGCTTTACGCCCGGGGGTTTCTGGGGCTACACCTTC.